A selection of T cell receptor beta chains follows, all from one sample in a study of identical twins. MiXCR was run by TCRdb on the 5' RACE reads, yielding one entry per CDR3 protein. The sample includes approximately 260,000 distinct CDR3 sequences, roughly an eighth of them seen just once. Sample: memory (CD45RO+) T cells sorted from blood. These TCRs come from a woman between 18 and 30 years old in good health. The CDR3 runs from the conserved cysteine through the conserved F or W. Fields, in order: clone size, J gene, V gene, D gene, CDR3 DNA, CDR3 protein. D genes are given only for firm matches. The listing skips clone size in some rows; elsewhere it reads once, few, many or a size class.

.	TRBJ2-2	TRBV20-1	.	TGCAGTGCTGATAGGGGACCTGGCACCGGGGAGCTGTTTTTT	CSADRGPGTGELFF
few	TRBJ1-4	TRBV6-1	TRBD1	TGTGCCAGCAGTCCGGTCCCGGGACAGATAAATGAAAAACTGTTTTTT	CASSPVPGQINEKLFF
many	TRBJ2-3	TRBV4-2	.	TGTGCCAGCAGCCAAGATGGGCTAGCTGCAGATACGCAGTATTTT	CASSQDGLAADTQYF
many	TRBJ2-1	TRBV2	TRBD2	TGTGCCAGCAGGGAGGGACTAGCGGGAGTTCGACGCGAGCAGTTCTTC	CASREGLAGVRREQFF
many	TRBJ1-1	TRBV20-1	.	TGCAGTGCCTTACCGTTGGGGAACACTGAAGCTTTCTTT	CSALPLGNTEAFF
.	TRBJ2-7	TRBV20-1	.	TGCAGTGCTATTCCCACTACAATTCTTTACGAGCAGTACTTC	CSAIPTTILYEQYF
few	TRBJ2-7	TRBV6-1	TRBD2	TGTGCCAGCATTGTAGGTTCTAGCGGTTCCTACGAGCAGTACTTC	CASIVGSSGSYEQYF
.	TRBJ2-3	TRBV19	.	TGTGCCAGTAGCGGGGGGCACGGCACAGATACGCAGTATTTT	CASSGGHGTDTQYF
few	TRBJ2-1	TRBV7-9	.	TGTGCCAGCAGCTTTTTGGACGAAGAGAATGAGCAGTTCTTC	CASSFLDEENEQFF
few	TRBJ1-1	TRBV12-3/TRBV12-4	.	TGTGCCAGCAGTTTATCCCTCGGAGCTTTCTTT	CASSLSLGAFF
few	TRBJ2-1	TRBV20-1	.	TGCAGTGCTAGGAGGAGGGACCCCAAGGTCAATGAGCAGTTCTTC	CSARRRDPKVNEQFF
.	TRBJ2-4	TRBV20-1	.	TGCAGTGCTAGTTCGGGGGCCAAAAACATTCAGTACTTC	CSASSGAKNIQYF
.	TRBJ2-1	TRBV11-2	TRBD2	TGTGCCAGCAGCTTAGCCCTACTAGCGGGAAGGATTGAGCAGTTCTTC	CASSLALLAGRIEQFF
.	TRBJ2-7	TRBV5-5	.	TGTGCCAGCAGCCCGCAGGGACACCCATCCTACGAGCAGTACTTC	CASSPQGHPSYEQYF
few	TRBJ1-1	TRBV3-1	.	TGTGCCAGCAGCCAAGAAACAGGCCACACTGAAGCTTTCTTT	CASSQETGHTEAFF
few	TRBJ2-3	TRBV6-2/TRBV6-3	.	TGTGCCAGCCGGCTGGACCTGAGCACAGATACGCAGTATTTT	CASRLDLSTDTQYF
few	TRBJ2-1	TRBV4-2	TRBD1	TGTGCCAGCAGCCAAGATGAACAGGGGCGGGCCAATGAGCAGTTCTTC	CASSQDEQGRANEQFF
.	TRBJ2-2	TRBV5-1	.	TGCGCCAGCAGCTTAAAAATGGGCCCCGACACCGGGGAGCTGTTTTTT	CASSLKMGPDTGELFF
few	TRBJ1-5	TRBV9	.	TGTGCCAGCAGCGCGGGCACAAGTAATCAGCCCCAGCATTTT	CASSAGTSNQPQHF
.	TRBJ1-6	TRBV30	.	TGTGCCTGGAGAACGGGATTGGATTCACCCCTCCACTTT	CAWRTGLDSPLHF
few	TRBJ1-5	TRBV12-3/TRBV12-4	.	TGTGCCAGCAGTGATACGGGGTTCAATCAGCCCCAGCATTTT	CASSDTGFNQPQHF
.	TRBJ2-7	TRBV6-4	TRBD2	TGTGCCAGCGGCACAGGACTAGCGGGAGAACGGGGTACTTACGAGCAGTACTTC	CASGTGLAGERGTYEQYF
few	TRBJ2-4	TRBV20-1	.	TGCAGTGCCTCAGGGAGTCCCGACATTCAGTACTTC	CSASGSPDIQYF
many	TRBJ1-5	TRBV5-5	TRBD1	TGTGCCAGCAGCCCCGGACAGGGAAATCAGCCCCAGCATTTT	CASSPGQGNQPQHF
.	TRBJ1-1	TRBV15	TRBD1	TGTGCCACCAGCAGTAACAGGGGTTCGGTGAACACTGAAGCTTTCTTT	CATSSNRGSVNTEAFF
.	TRBJ2-7	TRBV21-1	.	TGTGCCAGCAGCAAAGCTGAAAGTTGCGGGAGATTTATTTACGAGCAGTACTTC	CASSKAESCGRFIYEQYF
.	TRBJ2-3	TRBV5-1	.	TGCGCCAGCAGCTCATACGGGCGGGGGCGCGCCCTGGCGCAGTATTTT	CASSSYGRGRALAQYF
.	TRBJ1-1	TRBV5-1	.	TGCGCCAGCAGCTTGGTGCAGGCTATCATGAACACTGAAGCTTTCTTT	CASSLVQAIMNTEAFF
few	TRBJ2-5	TRBV5-6	.	TGTGCCAGCAGCTTGTCGCTGGGGGGCGGGGAGACCCAGTACTTC	CASSLSLGGGETQYF
.	TRBJ2-7	TRBV20-1	.	TGCAGTGCTATGACTAGTTCACCGTACGAGCAGTACTTC	CSAMTSSPYEQYF
many	TRBJ2-4	TRBV7-3	.	TGTGCCAGCAGCTTAGGGGGGGCCAAAAACATTCAGTACTTC	CASSLGGAKNIQYF
.	TRBJ2-6	TRBV12-3/TRBV12-4	TRBD1	TGTGCCAGCAGTGCCCGACAGGGGGCTAGTGGGGCCAACGTCCTGACTTTC	CASSARQGASGANVLTF
many	TRBJ2-5	TRBV5-6	.	TGTGCCAGCAGCTCCCCCACTGGTGGGGGGACCCAGTACTTC	CASSSPTGGGTQYF
.	TRBJ1-1	TRBV5-1	.	TGCGCCAGCAGCTTGGCCTCAGGGTTCATGAACACTGAAGCTTTCTTT	CASSLASGFMNTEAFF
few	TRBJ2-1	TRBV6-1	TRBD2	TGTGCCAGCAGTGAAATGAAGGTCGAGCGGGGGGCCCTATGGTATGAGCAGTTCTTC	CASSEMKVERGALWYEQFF
.	TRBJ2-5	TRBV27	.	TGTGCCAGCGGCGGTGGTGGGACCCAGTACTTC	CASGGGGTQYF
.	TRBJ2-1	TRBV29-1	.	TGCAGCGTCGGACTTACGAGCTCCTACAATGAGCAGTTCTTC	CSVGLTSSYNEQFF
many	TRBJ2-3	TRBV7-2	.	TGTGCCAGCAGCGCACTGAGCACAGATACGCAGTATTTT	CASSALSTDTQYF
few	TRBJ2-2	TRBV15	.	TGTGCCACCAGCAGAAGTACCGGGGAGCTGTTTTTT	CATSRSTGELFF
many	TRBJ2-7	TRBV5-6	.	TGTGCCAGCAGCTTGGCTCCCAGGGCCGACACCTACGAGCAGTACTTC	CASSLAPRADTYEQYF